The sequence of this TCR beta chain was determined in a study of T cells after yellow fever vaccination. This clonotype was seen ten or more times. V gave up 3 bases and J gave up 0 bases; unmatched junction bases: 3. The CDR3 spans 14 residues. Germline V gene lookup returns CDR1 SGDLS and CDR2 YYNGEE. MiXCR, applied by TCRdb to the 5' RACE reads, yields one record per CDR3 protein. The sample includes about 320,000 distinct CDR3 sequences, approximately 4.5% of them seen just once. The gene calls are TRBV9 and TRBJ2-7, with TRBD1 matching 7 bases. The TCR was taken from a young man who received the YFV17D yellow fever vaccine. Sequences were derived from PBMCs, sampled 15 days after the yellow fever booster vaccination. CDR3 sequence (DNA): TGTGCCAGCAGCGCAGGGGACAGCTCCTACGAGCAGTACTTC. Protein product: CASSAGDSSYEQYF.